These T cell receptor beta chains were read from a single sample in a study of blood T cells in healthy people across ages. TCRdb itself ran the 5' RACE reads through MiXCR, one entry per CDR3 protein. Among about 780,000 distinct CDR3 sequences, roughly 26% were seen once, and the ten largest hold 2.5% to 3.5%. The same specimen was also included in a second study, on T cells of mothers and their children.

Specimen: blood. Receptors were obtained from a boy between 10 and 17 years old in good health. Both conserved end residues are part of each CDR3. D genes are given only for firm matches. Clone size appears in some rows only: once, few, many, or a class for an expanded clone.

>.|TRBV27|.|TRBJ2-1
CASSLRNLYNEQFF
TGTGCCAGCAGTTTACGGAATTTATACAATGAGCAGTTCTTC
>.|TRBV7-9|few|TRBJ2-7
CASSLVGHSYEQYF
TGTGCCAGCAGCTTAGTGGGACATTCCTACGAGCAGTACTTC
>.|TRBV13|few|TRBJ2-3
CASRSPSTDTQYF
TGTGCCAGCAGGTCCCCTAGCACAGATACGCAGTATTTT
>.|TRBV13|few|TRBJ2-7
CASRSRLGRGELSPYEQYF
TGTGCCAGCAGATCCCGCCTAGGTAGGGGGGAATTGAGTCCCTACGAGCAGTACTTC
>TRBD2|TRBV9|.|TRBJ2-2
CASSEGRGQNTGELFF
TGTGCCAGCAGCGAGGGGAGGGGCCAGAACACCGGGGAGCTGTTTTTT
>.|TRBV7-2|.|TRBJ2-7
CASSLAGGWYEQYF
TGTGCCAGCAGCTTAGCGGGAGGATGGTACGAGCAGTACTTC
>.|TRBV12-3/TRBV12-4|once|TRBJ2-1
CASSPRAGHNEQFF
TGTGCCAGCAGTCCCCGAGCGGGCCACAATGAGCAGTTCTTC
>TRBD1|TRBV5-1|.|TRBJ1-2
CASSWDRDYGYTF
TGCGCCAGCAGCTGGGACAGGGACTATGGCTACACCTTC
>.|TRBV6-5|.|TRBJ2-2
CASSYSGLNTGELFF
TGTGCCAGCAGTTACTCTGGCCTTAACACCGGGGAGCTGTTTTTT
>.|TRBV7-2|.|TRBJ1-1
CASSNGQWGTEAFF
TGTGCCAGCAGCAACGGACAGTGGGGGACTGAAGCTTTCTTT
>TRBD1|TRBV20-1|.|TRBJ2-7
CSVWDRESYEQYF
TGCAGTGTTTGGGACAGGGAATCCTACGAGCAGTACTTC
>.|TRBV20-1|few|TRBJ1-6
CSAFPGTLYNSPLHF
TGCAGTGCCTTTCCCGGGACACTTTATAATTCACCCCTCCACTTT
>TRBD1|TRBV27|few|TRBJ2-7
CASSLSVDRAYEQYF
TGTGCCAGCAGTTTATCGGTCGACAGGGCTTACGAGCAGTACTTC
>.|TRBV29-1|few|TRBJ1-1
CSVEEGRRGNTEAFF
TGCAGCGTTGAAGAGGGGCGCAGGGGGAACACTGAAGCTTTCTTT
>TRBD1|TRBV20-1|.|TRBJ1-3
CSARDINRGSGNTIYF
TGCAGTGCTAGAGATATCAACAGGGGATCCGGAAACACCATATATTTT
>.|TRBV29-1|.|TRBJ2-4
CSVGPPSTAKNIQYF
TGCAGCGTTGGACCCCCATCGACGGCCAAAAACATTCAGTACTTC
>.|TRBV20-1|.|TRBJ1-1
CSARDQGLNTEAFF
TGCAGTGCTAGAGATCAAGGTTTGAACACTGAAGCTTTCTTT
>TRBD1|TRBV10-3|few|TRBJ2-7
CAIGQGSIVEQYF
TGTGCCATAGGACAGGGGTCTATTGTCGAGCAGTACTTC
>TRBD1|TRBV29-1|few|TRBJ2-7
CSVETRDREFYEQYF
TGCAGCGTTGAGACCCGGGACAGGGAATTCTACGAGCAGTACTTC
>TRBD1|TRBV28|.|TRBJ2-2
CASRLQGVGELFF
TGTGCCAGCAGGCTTCAGGGGGTCGGGGAGCTGTTTTTT
>.|TRBV29-1|.|TRBJ2-4
CSVGQRIAKNIQYF
TGCAGCGTTGGCCAGCGGATAGCCAAAAACATTCAGTACTTC
>.|TRBV4-1|many|TRBJ1-1
CASSQGASEAFF
TGCGCCAGCAGCCAGGGGGCGTCTGAAGCTTTCTTT
>.|TRBV12-3/TRBV12-4|few|TRBJ2-1
CASDSGHSSYNEQFF
TGTGCCAGTGATAGCGGCCATAGCTCCTACAATGAGCAGTTCTTC
>.|TRBV20-1|few|TRBJ1-2
CSAPRGLEVLAYGYTF
TGCAGTGCTCCCCGGGGCTTAGAAGTGCTGGCCTATGGCTACACCTTC
>.|TRBV3-1|few|TRBJ2-5
CASSQGARVRETQYF
TGTGCCAGCAGCCAGGGGGCTAGGGTCCGGGAGACCCAGTACTTC
>TRBD2|TRBV20-1|many|TRBJ2-7
CSALGLAGGPYEQYF
TGCAGTGCTCTTGGACTAGCGGGGGGGCCCTACGAGCAGTACTTC
>TRBD1|TRBV6-1|.|TRBJ2-3
CASRLGQGRADTQYF
TGTGCCAGCAGACTGGGACAGGGGAGGGCAGATACGCAGTATTTT
>.|TRBV28|.|TRBJ1-3
CASSLNRETIYF
TGTGCCAGCAGTCTCAACAGGGAAACCATATATTTT
>TRBD1|TRBV5-1|.|TRBJ1-2
CASSSGQHYGYTF
TGCGCCAGCAGCTCGGGACAGCACTATGGCTACACCTTC
>TRBD2|TRBV20-1|.|TRBJ2-5
CSASTGLAGGLQETLYF
TGCAGTGCTAGCACGGGACTAGCGGGGGGGCTCCAAGAGACCCTGTACTTC
>.|TRBV18|.|TRBJ1-2
CASSPELAGYTF
TGTGCCAGCTCACCCGAGTTGGCGGGCTACACCTTC
>.|TRBV6-6|few|TRBJ1-3
CASSRGQNSGNTIYF
TGTGCCAGCAGTCGTGGACAGAACTCTGGAAACACCATATATTTT
>.|TRBV5-1|few|TRBJ2-7
CASSLEWGAYEQYF
TGCGCCAGCAGCTTGGAGTGGGGGGCCTACGAGCAGTACTTC
>TRBD2|TRBV12-3/TRBV12-4|few|TRBJ2-5
CASSPGGNLQETQYF
TGTGCCAGCAGCCCGGGGGGAAACCTCCAAGAGACCCAGTACTTC
>.|TRBV5-6|.|TRBJ2-5
CASSFEGMGETQYF
TGTGCCAGCAGCTTTGAGGGAATGGGAGAGACCCAGTACTTC
>.|TRBV6-6|.|TRBJ1-5
CASSQGTQPQLF
TGTGCCAGCTCACAGGGTACTCAGCCCCAGCTTTTT
>TRBD1|TRBV3-1|few|TRBJ2-1
CASSQGRGSNNEQFF
TGTGCCAGCAGCCAAGGCAGGGGGTCTAACAATGAGCAGTTCTTC
>.|TRBV27|.|TRBJ1-4
CASSFFGTNEKLFF
TGTGCCAGCAGTTTTTTCGGGACTAATGAAAAACTGTTTTTT
>TRBD1|TRBV4-2|few|TRBJ1-2
CASLKGADGYTF
TGTGCCAGCTTAAAGGGGGCAGATGGCTACACCTTC
>.|TRBV4-1|.|TRBJ2-1
CASSRAGLGGNYNEQFF
TGCGCCAGCAGCCGGGCGGGGCTTGGGGGAAACTACAATGAGCAGTTCTTC
>.|TRBV7-3|many|TRBJ2-5
CASSLRAGETQYF
TGTGCCAGCAGCTTAAGAGCAGGGGAGACCCAGTACTTC
>TRBD2|TRBV4-2|.|TRBJ2-3
CASSQAGGVQDTQYF
TGTGCCAGCAGCCAAGCGGGGGGGGTTCAAGATACGCAGTATTTT
>.|TRBV5-1|.|TRBJ2-1
CASRRKDLDFYNEQFF
TGCGCCAGCAGACGAAAGGACTTGGACTTCTACAATGAGCAGTTCTTC
>TRBD2|TRBV7-9|.|TRBJ2-1
CASRRGGGRYEQFF
TGTGCCAGCCGCCGGGGCGGGGGGCGGTACGAGCAGTTCTTC
>.|TRBV28|.|TRBJ1-1
CASSSYRGGDTEAFF
TGTGCCAGCAGTTCCTACCGGGGCGGGGACACTGAAGCTTTCTTT
>.|TRBV6-1|.|TRBJ2-1
CASSERAESSYNEQFF
TGTGCCAGCAGTGAAAGAGCGGAAAGCTCCTACAATGAGCAGTTCTTC
>TRBD1|TRBV28|many|TRBJ2-7
CASIPGGTGAYEQYF
TGTGCCAGCATCCCGGGGGGGACAGGGGCCTACGAGCAGTACTTC
>.|TRBV12-3/TRBV12-4|.|TRBJ2-3
CASSDDVLTQYF
TGTGCCAGCAGTGATGACGTTCTTACGCAGTATTTT
>.|TRBV11-2|few|TRBJ2-3
CASSTNPADTQYF
TGTGCCAGCAGCACTAATCCGGCGGATACGCAGTATTTT
>.|TRBV2|.|TRBJ2-5
CASSKEWQGETQYF
TGTGCCAGCAGCAAAGAGTGGCAGGGAGAGACCCAGTACTTC
>.|TRBV6-1|.|TRBJ2-3
CASSGESDDTQYF
TGTGCCAGCTCGGGGGAGAGCGACGATACGCAGTATTTT
>TRBD2|TRBV19|few|TRBJ2-7
CASSIESRSSGYEQYF
TGTGCCAGTAGTATAGAGAGTCGGTCTAGCGGCTACGAGCAGTACTTC
>TRBD2|TRBV15|.|TRBJ2-1
CATSNLRTSGTNEQFF
TGTGCCACCAGCAACCTAAGGACTAGCGGAACCAATGAGCAGTTCTTC
>.|TRBV29-1|.|TRBJ1-2
CSVPLGDEYGYTF
TGCAGCGTTCCGCTGGGGGACGAGTATGGCTACACCTTC
>.|TRBV5-1|few|TRBJ1-1
CASSKNGQIFNTEAFF
TGCGCCAGCAGCAAGAACGGACAGATATTCAACACTGAAGCTTTCTTT